Here is one T cell receptor beta chain with its context. Its antigen remains unknown. A second about 7 to 11 cycle PCR used barcoded and J-beta primers. A tag from a template-switch adaptor with 12 random nucleotides marked each cDNA molecule. MiXCR, run by TCRdb on the 5' RACE reads, gives a single entry per CDR3 protein. The table has around 750,000 distinct CDR3 sequences, 50% to 65% seen once. The source of the sample is a study of blood T cells in healthy people across ages. General study results and limits: Long-lived donors had more naive CD4+ cells and higher diversity than aged donors. It was held that the diversity estimates obtained from one million T cells were underestimates.

A minimum of 6 million PBMCs was isolated per sample. The CDR3 runs to 18 residues. Trimming removed 5 bases from V and 5 bases from J; junction bases left unmatched: 16. CDR1 SNHLY and CDR2 FYNNEI come from the germline V gene. The TCR comes from a man older than 75 in good health. The chain recombines TRBV2 with TRBJ2-1, with 9 bases aligning to TRBD1. Specimen: blood. The chain's CDR3 is CASSPSRPGTGTHNEQFF. CDR3 in DNA: TGTGCCAGCAGTCCGAGTCGTCCCGGGACAGGGACCCACAATGAGCAGTTCTTC.